A selection of T cell receptor beta chains follows, all from one sample in a study of T cells after posttransplantation cyclophosphamide. TCRdb keeps only in-frame clones here, not all; method: immunoSEQ multiplex PCR. The repertoire has approximately 35,000 clones, none seen only once; the ten largest take roughly 1.1%. Sequenced: PBMCs. The receptor source for this set is a girl aged 10-17 years in good health, CMV-negative, and a related stem cell transplant donor. CDR3s include the opening cysteine and the closing phenylalanine or tryptophan. The D gene is left open where the match is weak. Some rows mark clone size as missing; the rest say once, few, many or name a class of expanded clone.

D gene	J gene	clone size	V gene	CDR3 DNA	CDR3 protein
-	TRBJ1-1	many	TRBV6-1	TGTGCCACCTTGGGGAGCACTGAAGCTTTCTTT	CATLGSTEAFF
-	TRBJ1-2	many	TRBV7-2	TGTGCCAGCAGTCCTCCGGCCCCGCGGGGCTACACCTTC	CASSPPAPRGYTF
-	TRBJ1-1	many	TRBV28	TGTGCCAGCAGTTTCCCCCAGGGGACGAACACTGAAGCTTTCTTT	CASSFPQGTNTEAFF
TRBD1	TRBJ2-3	many	TRBV2	TGTGCCAGCAGTGATAGCCCCCCGGGGACAGGGGGTGCCCGCACAGATACGCAGTATTTT	CASSDSPPGTGGARTDTQYF
TRBD2	TRBJ2-3	few	TRBV27	TGTGCCAGCAGTTTAAAAGGACTAGCGTTCACAGATACGCAGTATTTT	CASSLKGLAFTDTQYF
TRBD1	TRBJ1-1	many	TRBV5-1	TGCGCCAGCAGCTTGGGACAGGGGGCTTTCTTT	CASSLGQGAFF
-	TRBJ1-4	-	TRBV16	TGTGCCAGCAGCCAATCGACAGGTACCGACGAAAAACTGTTTTTT	CASSQSTGTDEKLFF
TRBD2	TRBJ2-3	many	TRBV27	TGTGCCAGCAGATTTAATAGCGGGGGCGACCTCACAGATACGCAGTATTTT	CASRFNSGGDLTDTQYF
-	TRBJ1-5	many	TRBV28	TGTGCCAGCAGTTCGGGTTTCAATCAGCCCCAGCATTTT	CASSSGFNQPQHF
TRBD1	TRBJ2-5	-	TRBV5-4	TGTGCCAGCAGCTTGGGACAGGGGGAGCGGACCCAGTACTTC	CASSLGQGERTQYF
TRBD2	TRBJ2-7	few	TRBV9	TGTGCCAGCAGCGTCCTAGCGGGGGGCGAGCAGTACTTC	CASSVLAGGEQYF
TRBD2	TRBJ2-1	-	TRBV5-4	TGTGCCAGCAGCTTGGCCCAACGGGAGCGGGAGTATTACAATGAGCAGTTCTTC	CASSLAQREREYYNEQFF
TRBD1	TRBJ1-1	-	TRBV9	TGTGCCAGCAGCGTAAGGACAGGGGGCACTGAAGCTTTCTTT	CASSVRTGGTEAFF
-	TRBJ2-7	many	TRBV27	TGTGCCAGCAGCGGGACCTACGAGCAGTACTTC	CASSGTYEQYF
TRBD1	TRBJ2-7	few	TRBV28	TGTGCCAGCAGTTTCCGCGGACAGGGCGACGAGCAGTACTTC	CASSFRGQGDEQYF
-	TRBJ1-1	many	TRBV13	TGTGCCAGCAGCTTAGGCCTCACTGAAGCTTTCTTT	CASSLGLTEAFF
-	TRBJ2-3	few	TRBV29-1	TGCAGCGTTGAAGATCGCGACAGCCGCACAGATACGCAGTATTTT	CSVEDRDSRTDTQYF
-	TRBJ1-2	few	TRBV11-2	TGTGCCAGCAGCTCCACCTTTGCGATAGCTAACTATGGCTACACCTTC	CASSSTFAIANYGYTF
TRBD1	TRBJ2-2	-	TRBV10-3	TGTGCCATCAGTGATTCGGGACAGGGGTCCGGGGAGCTGTTTTTT	CAISDSGQGSGELFF
-	TRBJ2-5	-	TRBV29-1	TGCAGCGTTGCTGGCACTAACCAAGAGACCCAGTACTTC	CSVAGTNQETQYF
-	TRBJ1-1	many	TRBV10-2	TGCGCCAGCAGTTACACCCAAAGGCGGACTGAAGCTTTCTTT	CASSYTQRRTEAFF
TRBD1	TRBJ2-3	-	TRBV30	TGTGCCTGGAGCAAAGGGGACAGGGACACAGATACGCAGTATTTT	CAWSKGDRDTDTQYF
TRBD1	TRBJ2-4	few	TRBV27	TGTGCCAGCAGTTTTACAGGGGGCAACATTCAGTACTTC	CASSFTGGNIQYF
-	TRBJ1-2	many	TRBV25-1	TGTGCCAGCAGTGAATCAGGGTCGGCGGTGCGCCATGGCTACACCTTC	CASSESGSAVRHGYTF
-	TRBJ1-3	many	TRBV5-4	TGTGCCAGCAGCACCAGGGTTGAAGGTGGAAACACCATATATTTT	CASSTRVEGGNTIYF
TRBD1	TRBJ1-6	many	TRBV11-2	TGTGCCAGCAGCTTAACAGGGGGGAATTCACCCCTCCACTTT	CASSLTGGNSPLHF
TRBD1	TRBJ1-6	many	TRBV10-3	TGTGCCATCAGTGCTGACAGGGGGGGAAGCTCCTATAATTCACCCCTCCACTTT	CAISADRGGSSYNSPLHF
-	TRBJ1-1	many	TRBV5-3	TGTGCCAGAAGCCAAGTCCGGGGTCTGTACAACACTGAAGCTTTCTTT	CARSQVRGLYNTEAFF
-	TRBJ1-4	many	TRBV19	TGTGCCAGTAGTATGGCTAACAGGGTCGCAACTAATGAAAAACTGTTTTTT	CASSMANRVATNEKLFF